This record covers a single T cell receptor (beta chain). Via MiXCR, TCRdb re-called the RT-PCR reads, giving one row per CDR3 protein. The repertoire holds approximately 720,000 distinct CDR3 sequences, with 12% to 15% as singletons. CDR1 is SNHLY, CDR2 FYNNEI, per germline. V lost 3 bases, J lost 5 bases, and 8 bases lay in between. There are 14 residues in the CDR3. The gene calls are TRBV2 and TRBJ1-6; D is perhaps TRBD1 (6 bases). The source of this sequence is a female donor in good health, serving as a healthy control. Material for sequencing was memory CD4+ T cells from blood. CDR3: CASSEQGNNSPLHF. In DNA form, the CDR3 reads TGTGCCAGCAGTGAGCAGGGGAATAATTCACCCCTCCACTTT.